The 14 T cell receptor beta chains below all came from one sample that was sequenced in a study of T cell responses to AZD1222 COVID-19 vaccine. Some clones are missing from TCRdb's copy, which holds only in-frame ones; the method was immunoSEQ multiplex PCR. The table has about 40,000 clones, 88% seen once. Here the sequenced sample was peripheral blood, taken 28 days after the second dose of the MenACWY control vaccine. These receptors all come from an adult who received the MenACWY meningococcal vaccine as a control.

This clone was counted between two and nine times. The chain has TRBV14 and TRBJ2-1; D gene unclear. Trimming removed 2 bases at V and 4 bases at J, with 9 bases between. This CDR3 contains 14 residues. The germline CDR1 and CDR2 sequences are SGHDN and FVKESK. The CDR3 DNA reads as TGTGCCAGCAGCCAACGACCCAGTTACAATGAGCAGTTCTTC. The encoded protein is CASSQRPSYNEQFF.

CDR3 protein: CASSPRIAGTEAFF. In DNA, the CDR3 is TGTGCCAGTAGTCCACGGATCGCGGGTACTGAAGCTTTCTTT. This sequence joins TRBV19 and TRBJ1-1; no clear D gene. V lost 5 bases to trimming and J lost 5 bases, with 15 bases between them. Germline V gene data show CDR1 as LNHDA and CDR2 as SQIVND (reference sequence). This CDR3 spans 14 amino acids. The entire variable domain, with the rest obtained from reference TRBV19 and TRBJ1-1, is as follows: DGGITQSPKYLFRKEGQNVTLSCEQNLNHDAMYWYRQDPGQGLRLIYYSQIVNDFQKGDIAEGYSVSREKKESFPLTVTSAQKNPTAFYLCASSPRIAGTEAFFGQGTRLTVV.

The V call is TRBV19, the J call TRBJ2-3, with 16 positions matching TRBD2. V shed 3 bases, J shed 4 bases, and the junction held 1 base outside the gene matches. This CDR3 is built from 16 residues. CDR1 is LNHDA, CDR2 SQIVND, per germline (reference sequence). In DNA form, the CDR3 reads TGTGCCAGTAGTATGGGACTAGCGGGAGGGGCAGATACGCAGTATTTT. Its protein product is CASSMGLAGGADTQYF.

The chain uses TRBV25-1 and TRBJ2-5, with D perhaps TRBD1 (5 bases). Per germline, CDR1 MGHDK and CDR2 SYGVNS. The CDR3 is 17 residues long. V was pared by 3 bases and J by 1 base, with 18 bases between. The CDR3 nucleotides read TGTGCCAGCAGTGACACAAACCCCGCAGGGTTCCAAGAGACCCAGTACTTC. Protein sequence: CASSDTNPAGFQETQYF. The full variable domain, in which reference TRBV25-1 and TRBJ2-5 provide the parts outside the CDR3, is EADIYQTPRYLVIGTGKKITLECSQTMGHDKMYWYQQDPGMELHLIHYSYGVNSTEKGDLSSESTVSRIRTEHFPLTLESARPSHTSQYLCASSDTNPAGFQETQYFGPGTRLLVL.

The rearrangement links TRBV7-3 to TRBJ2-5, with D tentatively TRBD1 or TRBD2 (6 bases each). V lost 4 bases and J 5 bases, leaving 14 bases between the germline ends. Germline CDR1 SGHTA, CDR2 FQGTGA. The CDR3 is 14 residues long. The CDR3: CASSSFRGRETQYF. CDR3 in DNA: TGTGCCAGCAGCTCCTTTCGGGGGCGGGAGACCCAGTACTTC.

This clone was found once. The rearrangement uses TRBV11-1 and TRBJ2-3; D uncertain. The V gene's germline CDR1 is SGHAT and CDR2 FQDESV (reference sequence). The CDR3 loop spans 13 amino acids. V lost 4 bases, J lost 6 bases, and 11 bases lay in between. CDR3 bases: TGTGCCAGCAGCTCCGCCCCGTGGGATACGCAGTATTTT. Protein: CASSSAPWDTQYF.

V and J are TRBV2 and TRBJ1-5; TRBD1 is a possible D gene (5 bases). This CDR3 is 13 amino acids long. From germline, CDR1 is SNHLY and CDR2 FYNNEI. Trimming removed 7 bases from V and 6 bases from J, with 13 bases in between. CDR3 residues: CASKGREIQPQHF. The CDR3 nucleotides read TGTGCCAGCAAGGGGAGGGAGATTCAGCCCCAGCATTTT.

The CDR3 loop is CASSDSASGANVLTF. The DNA of the CDR3 is TGTGCCAGCAGTGACTCTGCCTCTGGGGCCAACGTCCTGACTTTC. The rearrangement uses TRBV6-4 and TRBJ2-6; D is unresolved. The CDR3 runs 15 residues. Germline V lookup: CDR1 MRHNA, CDR2 SNTAGT. V dropped 0 bases and J dropped 0 bases, with 3 bases sitting between them.

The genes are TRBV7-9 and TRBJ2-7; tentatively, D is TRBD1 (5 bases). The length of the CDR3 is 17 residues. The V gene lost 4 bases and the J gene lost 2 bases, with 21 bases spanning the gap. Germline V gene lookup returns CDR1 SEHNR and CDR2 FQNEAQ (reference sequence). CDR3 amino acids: CASSSPKQGRVPYEQYF. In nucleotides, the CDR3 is TGTGCCAGCAGCTCTCCAAAGCAGGGAAGGGTTCCCTACGAGCAGTACTTC.

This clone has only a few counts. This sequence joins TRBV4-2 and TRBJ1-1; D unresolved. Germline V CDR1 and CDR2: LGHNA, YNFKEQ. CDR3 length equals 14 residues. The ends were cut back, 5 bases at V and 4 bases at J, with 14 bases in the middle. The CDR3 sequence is CASSTRNGGTEAFF. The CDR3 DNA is TGTGCCAGCAGCACCCGAAATGGAGGCACTGAAGCTTTCTTT.

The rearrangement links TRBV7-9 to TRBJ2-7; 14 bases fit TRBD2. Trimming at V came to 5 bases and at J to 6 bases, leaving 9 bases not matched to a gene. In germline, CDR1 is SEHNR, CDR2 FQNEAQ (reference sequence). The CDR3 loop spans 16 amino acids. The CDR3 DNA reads TGTGCCAGCAGCCCGGGACTAGCGGGAGTTGAGTCCGAGCAGTACTTC. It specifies CASSPGLAGVESEQYF.

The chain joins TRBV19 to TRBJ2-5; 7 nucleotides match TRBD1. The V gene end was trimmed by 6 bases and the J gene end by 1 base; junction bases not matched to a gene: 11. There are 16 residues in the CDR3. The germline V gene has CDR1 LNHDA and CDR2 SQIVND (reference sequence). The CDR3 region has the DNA TGTGCCAGTAGGGCCAAGACAGGGTCATCCCAAGAGACCCAGTACTTC. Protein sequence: CASRAKTGSSQETQYF.

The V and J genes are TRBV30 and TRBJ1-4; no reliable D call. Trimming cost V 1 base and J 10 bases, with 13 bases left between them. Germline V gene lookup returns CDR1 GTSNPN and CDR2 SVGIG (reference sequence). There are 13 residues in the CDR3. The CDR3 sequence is CAWSGSKSGKLFF. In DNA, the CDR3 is TGTGCCTGGAGTGGTAGCAAGTCAGGAAAACTGTTTTTT.

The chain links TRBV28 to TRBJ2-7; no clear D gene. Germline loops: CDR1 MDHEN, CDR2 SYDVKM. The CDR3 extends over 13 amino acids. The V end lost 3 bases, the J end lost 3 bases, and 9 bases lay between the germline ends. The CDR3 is CASSFRRIYEQYF. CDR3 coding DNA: TGTGCCAGCAGTTTCCGCCGGATCTACGAGCAGTACTTC.